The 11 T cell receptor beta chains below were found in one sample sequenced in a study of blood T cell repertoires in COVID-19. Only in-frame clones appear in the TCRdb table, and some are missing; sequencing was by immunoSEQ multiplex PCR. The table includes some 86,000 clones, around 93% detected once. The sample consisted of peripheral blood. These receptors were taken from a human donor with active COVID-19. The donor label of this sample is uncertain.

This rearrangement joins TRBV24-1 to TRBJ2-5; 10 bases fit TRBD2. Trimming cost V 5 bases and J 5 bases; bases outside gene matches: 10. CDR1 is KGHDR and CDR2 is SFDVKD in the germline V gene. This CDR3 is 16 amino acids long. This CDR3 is CATSAGSGGARETQYF. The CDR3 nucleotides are TGTGCCACCAGTGCCGGAAGCGGGGGGGCCCGGGAGACCCAGTACTTC.

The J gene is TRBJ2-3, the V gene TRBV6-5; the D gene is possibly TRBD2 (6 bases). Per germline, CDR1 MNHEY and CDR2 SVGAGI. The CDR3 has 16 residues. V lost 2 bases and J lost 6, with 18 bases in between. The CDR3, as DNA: TGTGCCAGCAGTTACACCCTTCTGGGGGGTCCCGATACGCAGTATTTT. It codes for CASSYTLLGGPDTQYF.

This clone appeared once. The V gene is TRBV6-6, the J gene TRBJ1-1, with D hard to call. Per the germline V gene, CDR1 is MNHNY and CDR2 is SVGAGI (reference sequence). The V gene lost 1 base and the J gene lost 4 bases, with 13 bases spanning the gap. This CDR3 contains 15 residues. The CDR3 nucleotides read TGTGCCAGCAGTTACTGGAGGAACCCAAGCACTGAAGCTTTCTTT. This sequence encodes CASSYWRNPSTEAFF.

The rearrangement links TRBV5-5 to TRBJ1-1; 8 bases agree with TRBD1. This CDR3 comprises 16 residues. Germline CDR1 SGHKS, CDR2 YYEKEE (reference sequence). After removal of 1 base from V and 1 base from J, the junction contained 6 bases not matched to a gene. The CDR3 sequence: CASSLFLGQENTEAFF. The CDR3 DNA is TGTGCCAGCAGCTTGTTTTTGGGACAGGAGAACACTGAAGCTTTCTTT.

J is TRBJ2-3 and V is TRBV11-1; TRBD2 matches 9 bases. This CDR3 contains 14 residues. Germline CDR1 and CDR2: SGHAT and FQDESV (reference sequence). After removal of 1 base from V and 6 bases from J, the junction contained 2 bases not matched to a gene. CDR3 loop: CASSLVSGGDTQYF. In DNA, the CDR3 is TGTGCCAGCAGCTTAGTTAGCGGGGGCGATACGCAGTATTTT.

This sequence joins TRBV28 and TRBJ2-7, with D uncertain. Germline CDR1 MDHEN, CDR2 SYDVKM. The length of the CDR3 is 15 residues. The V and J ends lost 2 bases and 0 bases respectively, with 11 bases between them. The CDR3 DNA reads TGTGCCAGCAGTTTAATGTTACTTCACTCCTACGAGCAGTACTTC. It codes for CASSLMLLHSYEQYF.

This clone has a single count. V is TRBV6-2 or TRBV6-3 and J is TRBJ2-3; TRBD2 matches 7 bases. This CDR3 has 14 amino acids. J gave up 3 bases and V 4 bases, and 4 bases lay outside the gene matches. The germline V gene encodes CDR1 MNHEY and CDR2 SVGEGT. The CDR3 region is CASSWDGGTDTQYF. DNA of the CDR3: TGTGCCAGCAGTTGGGACGGGGGGACAGATACGCAGTATTTT.

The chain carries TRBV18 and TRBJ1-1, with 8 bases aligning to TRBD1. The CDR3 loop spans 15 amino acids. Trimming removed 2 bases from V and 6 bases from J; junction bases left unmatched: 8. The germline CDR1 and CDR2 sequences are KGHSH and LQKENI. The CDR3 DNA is TGTGCCAGCTCACCAACGACGGCGACAGGGGCTGAAGCTTTCTTT. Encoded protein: CASSPTTATGAEAFF.

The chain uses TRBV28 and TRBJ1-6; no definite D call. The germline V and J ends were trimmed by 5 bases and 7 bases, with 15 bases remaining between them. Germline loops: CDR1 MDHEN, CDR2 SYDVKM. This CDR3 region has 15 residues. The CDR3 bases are TGTGCCAGCAGTAATAGCGGCCTAGGGAATTCACCCCTCCACTTT. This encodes CASSNSGLGNSPLHF.

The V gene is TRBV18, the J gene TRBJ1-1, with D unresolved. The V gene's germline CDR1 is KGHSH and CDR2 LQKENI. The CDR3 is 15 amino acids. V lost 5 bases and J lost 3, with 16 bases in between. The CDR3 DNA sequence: TGTGCCAGCTCAACGGCAGAGGTGGAGGACACTGAAGCTTTCTTT. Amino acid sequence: CASSTAEVEDTEAFF.

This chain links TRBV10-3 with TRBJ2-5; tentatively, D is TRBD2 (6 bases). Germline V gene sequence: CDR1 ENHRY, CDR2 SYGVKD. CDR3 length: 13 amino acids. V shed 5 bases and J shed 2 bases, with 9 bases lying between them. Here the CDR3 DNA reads TGTGCCATCAGTCGGGACTTTCAAGAGACCCAGTACTTC. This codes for CAISRDFQETQYF.